This TCR beta chain appears in the sequencing data of a study of post-analysis software for immune sequencing data. The overall study: Disease courses included relapsing-remitting, secondary progressive and progressive-relapsing multiple sclerosis.

This clonotype was found a few times. As yet, its antigen is unknown. This CDR3 has 11 amino acids. CDR1 is SGHTA and CDR2 is FQGNSA in the germline V gene. Trimming left V 3 bases short and J 6 bases short, with 5 bases between. Included in the TCR beta cDNA libraries were unique molecular identifiers. Yield was 450,000 to 650,000 cDNA molecules from around 0.96 to 9.9 million T cells. TCRdb itself ran the PCR reads through MiXCR, one entry per CDR3 protein. The sample yields fewer than 850,000 distinct CDR3 sequences, around 42% seen once. General study points: Patients used about 5 TRBV segments, including TRBV5-6, TRBV5-1 and TRBV20-1, more often than controls. Relative to controls, patients with multiple sclerosis showed significantly lower normalized Chao1 diversity.

The sequence came from a girl between 5 and 17 years old with multiple sclerosis. Sequencing used blood. The chain links TRBV7-2 to TRBJ1-1; no reliable D call. The CDR3 region is CASSFGPEAFF. The CDR3 DNA is TGTGCCAGCAGCTTCGGACCTGAAGCTTTCTTT.